The 15 T cell receptor beta chains below all came from one sample that was sequenced in a study of cytomegalovirus exposure and HLA in healthy donors. Vbeta (60) and Jbeta (13) primers were used in the PCR. Measured with immunoSEQ multiplex PCR; TCRdb has only the in-frame clones, and not every one. The profile shows about 130,000 clones, approximately 80% of them singletons. Sequenced input: PBMCs. The receptors shown here come from a woman aged 40 to 50 in good health and CMV-seropositive.

This clone was picked up one time. The genes are TRBV5-5 and TRBJ1-2; 9 nucleotides line up with TRBD1. Germline trimming cut 2 bases from V and 6 bases from J; bases unmatched to any gene: 8. The CDR3 covers 15 residues. Germline CDR1 and CDR2: SGHKS and YYEKEE (reference sequence). The CDR3 DNA reads TGTGCCAGCAGCTTCCGACGGACAGGGGCGGATGGCTACACCTTC. It is translated as CASSFRRTGADGYTF.

In its sample, this clone was seen once. The CDR3, as DNA: TGTGCCAGCAGCCCCGCGGGGGCCACTTACTACGAGCAGTACTTC. It translates to CASSPAGATYYEQYF. The chain recombines TRBV7-3 with TRBJ2-7, with D tentatively TRBD2 (7 bases). The germline gives CDR1 SGHTA, CDR2 FQGTGA. This CDR3 has 15 amino acids. V lost 5 bases, J lost 3 bases, and 17 bases lay in between.

This chain connects TRBV5-4 to TRBJ1-1; possibly TRBD1 for D (5 bases). Germline V gene data show CDR1 as SGHNT and CDR2 as YYREEE (reference sequence). V was trimmed by 1 base and J by 2 bases, leaving 12 bases between them. The CDR3 is 15 amino acids. The CDR3 DNA sequence: TGTGCCAGCAGCTTGCTCGGACGGACAAACACTGAAGCTTTCTTT. Translation: CASSLLGRTNTEAFF.

The V call is TRBV11-2, the J call TRBJ2-7; TRBD1 matches 8 bases. V shed 5 bases and J 4 bases; nucleotides not matched to a gene: 13. The germline V gene encodes CDR1 SGHAT and CDR2 FQNNGV. CDR3 length equals 16 residues. The CDR3 DNA reads as TGTGCCAGCAGCCCTACTGCTAGGACAGGGAGATACGAGCAGTACTTC. Translation: CASSPTARTGRYEQYF.

The chain combines TRBV6-1 with TRBJ2-7; the D gene is possibly TRBD1 (6 bases). V lost 5 bases to trimming and J lost 4 bases, with 18 bases between them. This CDR3 is built from 15 residues. From germline, CDR1 is MNHNS and CDR2 SASEGT. The CDR3 DNA sequence: TGTGCCAGCAGTCAAGAATGGGGGACATATTACGAGCAGTACTTC. This encodes CASSQEWGTYYEQYF.

This rearrangement joins TRBV15 to TRBJ2-1, with TRBD2 identical over 11 bases. Germline V gene lookup returns CDR1 LNHNV and CDR2 YYDKDF (reference sequence). The trim removed 3 bases at V and 9 bases at J, leaving 7 bases unmatched. The CDR3 sequence is 15 residues long. CDR3 loop: CATSSILAGELEQFF. In DNA, the CDR3 is TGTGCCACCAGCAGTATACTAGCGGGAGAACTTGAGCAGTTCTTC.

This sequence joins TRBV5-6 and TRBJ2-3, with a possible D match to TRBD2 (7 bases). This CDR3 is 17 amino acids long. Germline values: CDR1 SGHDT, CDR2 YYEEEE. V was clipped by 7 bases and J by 0 bases, with 21 bases between them. The CDR3 here is CASSLRGGRRSTDTQYF. The CDR3 DNA reads TGTGCCAGCTCCTTGAGGGGGGGGCGGAGAAGCACAGATACGCAGTATTTT.

For this clone: The junction does not match germline at one end; this may be a read error. Different DNA sequences within this sample yield the same CDR3. The chain has TRBV7-9 and TRBJ1-5; weak D call: TRBD1 (5 bases). Germline V gene lookup returns CDR1 SEHNR and CDR2 FQNEAQ (reference sequence). The CDR3 extends over 18 amino acids. The CDR3 DNA follows: TGTGCCAGCAGTTTAGCCTCCGGGACTGTTAATAGCAATCAGCCCCAGCATTTT. Protein sequence: CASSLASGTVNSNQPQHF.

This clone was detected a few times. The chain is built from TRBV7-3 and TRBJ2-1, with D possibly matching TRBD2 (6 bases). Looked up from germline, CDR1 is SGHTA and CDR2 is FQGTGA. This CDR3 spans 14 amino acids. Trimming cost V 4 bases and J 7 bases, with 14 bases left between them. The CDR3 region is CASSSQAGVNEQFF. Here the CDR3 DNA reads TGTGCCAGCAGCTCCCAAGCGGGCGTAAATGAGCAGTTCTTC.

The chain employs TRBV6-5 and TRBJ2-7; D is uncertain. The CDR3 consists of 14 residues. Trimming pared 2 bases from V and 2 bases from J, leaving 10 bases between. CDR1 is MNHEY and CDR2 is SVGAGI in the germline V gene. CDR3 bases: TGTGCCAGCAGTTACGGGCTATCCCCCTACGAGCAGTACTTC. This gives the protein CASSYGLSPYEQYF.

The rearrangement uses TRBV6-4 and TRBJ1-3, with D unclear. CDR3 length: 15 residues. Per the germline V gene, CDR1 is MRHNA and CDR2 is SNTAGT. Trimming shortened V by 4 bases and J by 2 bases, and 12 bases separated the two germline ends. Here the CDR3 reads CASSGGKEAGNTIYF. For the CDR3, the DNA is TGTGCCAGCAGTGGGGGTAAGGAGGCTGGAAACACCATATATTTT.

The chain carries TRBV6-5 and TRBJ2-7, with 7 bases fitting TRBD1. The CDR3 covers 14 residues. V was pared by 4 bases and J by 2 bases, with 5 bases of the junction left unmatched. Germline CDR1 reads MNHEY; CDR2 reads SVGAGI. This CDR3 reads CASSSLTGTYEQYF. As DNA, the CDR3 is TGTGCCAGCAGTTCGCTGACAGGGACCTACGAGCAGTACTTC.

This clone was recorded once. The rearrangement uses TRBV28 and TRBJ2-1; TRBD2 agrees at 14 bases. Trimming took 6 bases from V and 3 from J; bases not matched to a gene: 13. Germline V CDR1 and CDR2: MDHEN, SYDVKM. The CDR3 runs 19 residues. CDR3 DNA sequence: TGTGCCAGCAGCTCCAACGAGTTTGGACTAGCGGGAGGCTACAATGAGCAGTTCTTC. Residues: CASSSNEFGLAGGYNEQFF.

The genes are TRBV27 and TRBJ2-7; D is perhaps TRBD1 (6 bases). This CDR3 has 13 amino acids. The germline V gene encodes CDR1 MNHEY and CDR2 SMNVEV (reference sequence). Trimming stripped 3 bases from V and 0 bases from J, with 6 bases between. In nucleotides, the CDR3 is TGTGCCAGCAGTTTGGACAGCTCCTACGAGCAGTACTTC. It translates to CASSLDSSYEQYF.

This clone was observed a single time. The J gene is TRBJ1-1, the V gene TRBV7-8; D gene uncertain. The V end was cut by 1 base, the J end by 0 bases, with 15 bases between. The CDR3 covers 17 residues. The V gene's germline CDR1 is SGHVS and CDR2 FQNEAQ. The CDR3 spells CASSLDSRVLMNTEAFF. CDR3 coding DNA: TGTGCCAGCAGCTTAGACAGTCGTGTGTTAATGAACACTGAAGCTTTCTTT.